The 28 T cell receptor beta chains reported below all come from one sample, sequenced in a study of cytotoxic CD8 clonotypes in ibrutinib-treated CLL. Only in-frame clones appear in the TCRdb table, and some are missing; sequencing was by immunoSEQ multiplex PCR. Among approximately 150,000 clones, 70% to 85% were seen once, and the ten largest hold around a quarter. Here the sequenced sample was PBMCs, taken after 12 months of ibrutinib treatment. The receptors were sampled from a human donor with chronic lymphocytic leukemia.

This chain uses TRBV27 with TRBJ1-2; no reliable D call. Trimming stripped 2 bases from V and 8 bases from J, with 18 bases between. CDR3 length: 15 residues. CDR1 is MNHEY, CDR2 SMNVEV, per germline (reference sequence). CDR3 region: CASSLERKGLRGYTF. CDR3 bases: TGTGCCAGCAGTTTAGAAAGGAAGGGCTTACGGGGCTACACCTTC.

The CDR3 DNA reads TGTGCCAGCAGTTTATCCTCTAGCGGAAATTTAGATACGCAGTATTTT. It yields the protein CASSLSSSGNLDTQYF. This rearrangement joins TRBV27 to TRBJ2-3; 7 positions agree with TRBD2. Germline CDR1 MNHEY, CDR2 SMNVEV (reference sequence). V shed 0 bases and J 5 bases; nucleotides not matched to a gene: 8. This CDR3 spans 16 amino acids.

This clone was seen a few times. The chain carries TRBV7-6 and TRBJ1-1; D not certain. This CDR3 contains 13 residues. Germline values: CDR1 SGHVS, CDR2 FNYEAQ. V was shortened by 5 bases and J by 4 bases, with 11 bases between the two germline ends. Here the CDR3 DNA reads TGTGCCAGCAGCACCGGGGTATTCACTGAAGCTTTCTTT. It translates to CASSTGVFTEAFF.

The chain carries TRBV7-9 and TRBJ1-2; the D gene is possibly TRBD1 (5 bases). Germline V gene lookup returns CDR1 SEHNR and CDR2 FQNEAQ (reference sequence). The CDR3 has 13 amino acids. V lost 6 bases to trimming and J lost 4 bases, with 12 bases between them. The CDR3 nucleotides are TGTGCCAGCAGGGACACACCCGCCTATGGCTACACCTTC. It specifies CASRDTPAYGYTF.

The J gene is TRBJ1-2, the V gene TRBV19; weak D call: TRBD1 (5 bases). The V gene lost 2 bases and the J gene lost 7 bases, with 11 bases spanning the gap. In germline, CDR1 is LNHDA, CDR2 SQIVND (reference sequence). The CDR3 runs 13 residues. The CDR3 DNA sequence: TGTGCCAGTAGTATACAGGGATTCGGTGGCTACACCTTC. Amino acids: CASSIQGFGGYTF.

V and J are TRBV5-1 and TRBJ2-3, with D perhaps matching TRBD2 (6 bases). CDR3 length equals 15 residues. The germline V gene encodes CDR1 SGHRS and CDR2 YFSETQ. The V end lost 2 bases, the J end lost 3 bases, and 13 bases lay between the germline ends. The CDR3 nucleotides are TGCGCCAGCAGCTTAATCGGCCGGGAGACAGATACGCAGTATTTT. Protein sequence: CASSLIGRETDTQYF.

This chain joins TRBV18 and TRBJ2-3, with a weak D call TRBD2 (5 bases). CDR1 and CDR2 from the germline V gene are KGHSH and LQKENI. The CDR3 sequence is 13 residues long. Trimming shortened V by 6 bases and J by 0 bases, and 7 bases separated the two germline ends. The CDR3 DNA reads as TGTGCCAGCTCCGAGGGAAGCACAGATACGCAGTATTTT. This encodes CASSEGSTDTQYF.

In this sample, this clone turned up once. The CDR3 protein is CASSKADQPQHF. The CDR3 DNA follows: TGTGCCAGCAGCAAAGCTGATCAGCCCCAGCATTTT. V gene TRBV21-1 combines with J gene TRBJ1-5. TRBV21-1 is flagged as a pseudogene. The CDR3 has 12 amino acids.

The chain uses TRBV19 and TRBJ2-7; 13 bases align to TRBD2. J was trimmed by 5 bases and V by 2 bases; bases with no gene match: 9. This CDR3 is built from 17 residues. CDR1 is LNHDA and CDR2 is SQIVND in the germline V gene (reference sequence). This chain's CDR3 is CASSIYPSGLAGDEQYF. The DNA for the CDR3 is TGTGCCAGTAGTATATACCCCTCCGGACTAGCGGGAGACGAGCAGTACTTC.

This CDR3 is CASSLAGPYYEQYF. CDR3 in DNA: TGTGCCAGCAGTTTAGCAGGACCATACTACGAGCAGTACTTC. The rearrangement joins TRBV28 to TRBJ2-7; D remains unclear. Germline V lookup: CDR1 MDHEN, CDR2 SYDVKM. The CDR3 sequence is 14 residues long. The V end was cut by 2 bases, the J end by 3 bases, with 11 bases between.

The chain combines TRBV7-3 with TRBJ1-4; 9 nucleotides match TRBD1. CDR1 SGHTA and CDR2 FQGTGA come from the germline V gene. This CDR3 spans 16 amino acids. Trimming cost V 4 bases and J 10 bases; bases outside gene matches: 13. The CDR3 here is CASSSVQGQGYGKLFF. The CDR3 DNA follows: TGTGCCAGCAGCTCGGTTCAGGGACAGGGATACGGAAAACTGTTTTTT.

V is TRBV4-3 and J is TRBJ2-5; TRBD2 matches at 8 bases. Trimming at V came to 0 bases and at J to 3 bases, leaving 6 bases not matched to a gene. The CDR3 has 16 amino acids. From germline, CDR1 is LGHNA and CDR2 YSLEER. CDR3 in amino acids: CASSQDWLAGKETQYF. For the CDR3, the DNA is TGCGCCAGCAGCCAAGATTGGCTAGCGGGCAAAGAGACCCAGTACTTC.

The chain joins TRBV25-1 to TRBJ2-3; TRBD2 is a possible D gene (5 bases). The CDR3 sequence is 15 residues long. Trimming shortened V by 7 bases and J by 0 bases, and 14 bases separated the two germline ends. Germline V gives CDR1 MGHDK, CDR2 SYGVNS. In nucleotides, the CDR3 is TGTGCCAGCACCCGAGGGAGCGGTAGCACAGATACGCAGTATTTT. As protein: CASTRGSGSTDTQYF.

The chain combines TRBV18 with TRBJ2-7; weak D call: TRBD2 (5 bases). Germline V gives CDR1 KGHSH, CDR2 LQKENI. CDR3 length: 16 amino acids. The V end lost 2 bases, the J end lost 1 base, and 15 bases lay between the germline ends. The CDR3 sequence: CASSPSWAGESYEQYF. Written as DNA, the CDR3 is TGTGCCAGCTCACCAAGCTGGGCGGGCGAATCCTACGAGCAGTACTTC.

This chain links TRBV2 with TRBJ2-5; D is ambiguous. Germline V lookup: CDR1 SNHLY, CDR2 FYNNEI. The CDR3 covers 16 residues. Trimming stripped 7 bases from V and 0 bases from J, with 18 bases between. The CDR3 region has the DNA TGTGCCAGCATGGGCCCGGAACTCCTGTACCAAGAGACCCAGTACTTC. Its protein is CASMGPELLYQETQYF.

The chain has TRBV5-1 and TRBJ2-3; 7 bases are shared with TRBD2. There are 15 residues in the CDR3. After removal of 3 bases from V and 4 bases from J, the junction contained 8 bases not matched to a gene. CDR1 and CDR2 (germline): SGHRS, YFSETQ. The CDR3 DNA sequence: TGCGCCAGCAGCTGGTCGGGGGGAATCGCAGATACGCAGTATTTT. It is translated as CASSWSGGIADTQYF.

V is TRBV7-9 and J is TRBJ2-3; D may be TRBD2 (5 bases). The germline V and J ends were trimmed by 3 bases and 7 bases, with 17 bases remaining between them. This CDR3 comprises 15 residues. Germline V gene lookup returns CDR1 SEHNR and CDR2 FQNEAQ (reference sequence). This CDR3 reads CASSFDEVSGNTQYF. For the CDR3, the DNA is TGTGCCAGCAGCTTTGATGAGGTTTCGGGGAATACGCAGTATTTT.

This chain connects TRBV27 to TRBJ1-4, with D unclear. Looked up from germline, CDR1 is MNHEY and CDR2 is SMNVEV (reference sequence). There are 15 residues in the CDR3. V was shortened by 6 bases and J by 7 bases, with 18 bases between the two germline ends. This chain's CDR3 is CASRPLGSNSEKLFF. The DNA of the CDR3 is TGTGCCAGCAGACCGCTGGGGTCGAACAGTGAAAAACTGTTTTTT.

The chain recombines TRBV11-3 with TRBJ2-7; 9 bases are a match to TRBD1. V lost 0 bases, J lost 0 bases, and 9 bases stayed unmatched. CDR3 length: 18 amino acids. Per germline, CDR1 SGHNT and CDR2 YENEEA. The CDR3 region has the DNA TGTGCCAGCAGCTTAGAACGGACAGGGGAGGAGCACTCCTACGAGCAGTACTTC. This codes for CASSLERTGEEHSYEQYF. The variable domain in full, with the rest retrieved from reference TRBV11-3 and TRBJ2-7, is EAGVVQSPRYKIIEKKQPVAFWCNPISGHNTLYWYLQNLGQGPELLIRYENEEAVDDSQLPKDRFSAERLKGVDSTLKIQPAELGDSAVYLCASSLERTGEEHSYEQYFGPGTRLTVT.

V and J are TRBV5-1 and TRBJ1-1, with 9 positions matching TRBD1. CDR3 length: 15 residues. V was clipped by 6 bases and J by 1 base; unmatched bases: 7. CDR1 SGHRS and CDR2 YFSETQ come from the germline V gene. In nucleotides, the CDR3 is TGCGCCAGCAAGGGACAGGGCTTCCCGAACACTGAAGCTTTCTTT. Translation: CASKGQGFPNTEAFF. The entire variable domain, with the rest obtained from reference TRBV5-1 and TRBJ1-1, is as follows: KAGVTQTPRYLIKTRGQQVTLSCSPISGHRSVSWYQQTPGQGLQFLFEYFSETQRNKGNFPGRFSGRQFSNSRSEMNVSTLELGDSALYLCASKGQGFPNTEAFFGQGTRLTVV.

This rearrangement joins TRBV5-6 to TRBJ1-2; D is ambiguous. V was pared by 4 bases and J by 7 bases, with 26 bases between. The CDR3 covers 17 residues. Germline V gene data show CDR1 as SGHDT and CDR2 as YYEEEE. The CDR3 region has the DNA TGTGCCAGCAGCCCCCTCCGGGGAGACCCGCTGTTTTCTGGCTACACCTTC. Protein: CASSPLRGDPLFSGYTF. The complete variable domain, with remaining parts taken from reference TRBV5-6 and TRBJ1-2, reads DAGVTQSPTHLIKTRGQQVTLRCSPKSGHDTVSWYQQALGQGPQFIFQYYEEEERQRGNFPDRFSGHQFPNYSSELNVNALLLGDSALYLCASSPLRGDPLFSGYTFGSGTRLTVV.

This chain links TRBV7-2 with TRBJ2-2; the match to TRBD2 covers 8 bases. The CDR3 is 15 amino acids. CDR1 and CDR2 (germline): SGHTA, FQGNSA. After removal of 4 bases from V and 3 bases from J, the junction contained 4 bases not matched to a gene. DNA of the CDR3: TGTGCCAGCAGCTCCCGGGGGGGCGACACCGGGGAGCTGTTTTTT. Encoded protein: CASSSRGGDTGELFF. The complete variable domain, with remaining parts taken from reference TRBV7-2 and TRBJ2-2, reads GAGVSQSPSNKVTEKGKDVELRCDPISGHTALYWYRQSLGQGLEFLIYFQGNSAPDKSGLPSDRFSAERTGGSVSTLTIQRTQQEDSAVYLCASSSRGGDTGELFFGEGSRLTVL.

CDR3 nucleotides: TGTGCCAGCAGCTCCGCCGGGACTAGCGGGACCTACGAGCAGTACTTC. Its translation is CASSSAGTSGTYEQYF. This sequence joins TRBV7-8 and TRBJ2-7; 13 bases line up with TRBD2. The CDR3 consists of 16 residues. Germline V lookup: CDR1 SGHVS, CDR2 FQNEAQ. J gave up 2 bases and V 4 bases, and 5 bases lay outside the gene matches.

Concerning this clone itself: A read error may account for a junction end that differs from germline. V gene TRBV6-1 combines with J gene TRBJ2-7; D not resolved. Germline V gene data show CDR1 as MNHNS and CDR2 as SASEGT. The CDR3 loop spans 15 amino acids. The DNA for the CDR3 is TGTGCCAGCAGTAAAGGACCCAACCTCTCCTATGAGCAGTACTTC. Its translation: CASSKGPNLSYEQYF.

This chain links TRBV5-1 with TRBJ2-1, with 7 bases fitting TRBD1. The junction had 0 bases not matched to a gene; V was cut back by 0 bases and J by 6 bases. This CDR3 is built from 13 residues. CDR1 SGHRS and CDR2 YFSETQ come from the germline V gene. CDR3 amino acids: CASSLEGANEQFF. DNA of the CDR3: TGCGCCAGCAGCTTGGAGGGGGCCAATGAGCAGTTCTTC.

The chain carries TRBV25-1 and TRBJ2-3; 8 nucleotides match TRBD2. Germline lookup yields CDR1 MGHDK and CDR2 SYGVNS. The CDR3 has 15 amino acids. After removal of 2 bases from V and 1 base from J, the junction contained 2 bases not matched to a gene. The CDR3 reads CASSELTSGTDTQYF. CDR3 sequence (DNA): TGTGCCAGCAGTGAACTGACTAGCGGCACAGATACGCAGTATTTT.

This clone was seen only once. This chain uses TRBV7-9 with TRBJ2-7, with D possibly being TRBD2 (6 bases). The CDR3 runs to 15 residues. The germline V gene encodes CDR1 SEHNR and CDR2 FQNEAQ (reference sequence). Trimming removed 5 bases from V and 3 bases from J, with 17 bases in between. The CDR3 loop reads CASSRGRNKRYEQYF. CDR3 nucleotide sequence: TGTGCCAGCAGCCGGGGGAGAAATAAGCGCTACGAGCAGTACTTC.

The rearrangement uses TRBV2 and TRBJ2-3; 9 nucleotides align to TRBD2. Germline V gene lookup returns CDR1 SNHLY and CDR2 FYNNEI. The CDR3 sequence is 14 residues long. J was trimmed by 4 bases and V by 7 bases; bases with no gene match: 6. CDR3 coding DNA: TGTGCCAGCACCGGGGCGGGAGGGGCAGATACGCAGTATTTT. Protein sequence: CASTGAGGADTQYF.